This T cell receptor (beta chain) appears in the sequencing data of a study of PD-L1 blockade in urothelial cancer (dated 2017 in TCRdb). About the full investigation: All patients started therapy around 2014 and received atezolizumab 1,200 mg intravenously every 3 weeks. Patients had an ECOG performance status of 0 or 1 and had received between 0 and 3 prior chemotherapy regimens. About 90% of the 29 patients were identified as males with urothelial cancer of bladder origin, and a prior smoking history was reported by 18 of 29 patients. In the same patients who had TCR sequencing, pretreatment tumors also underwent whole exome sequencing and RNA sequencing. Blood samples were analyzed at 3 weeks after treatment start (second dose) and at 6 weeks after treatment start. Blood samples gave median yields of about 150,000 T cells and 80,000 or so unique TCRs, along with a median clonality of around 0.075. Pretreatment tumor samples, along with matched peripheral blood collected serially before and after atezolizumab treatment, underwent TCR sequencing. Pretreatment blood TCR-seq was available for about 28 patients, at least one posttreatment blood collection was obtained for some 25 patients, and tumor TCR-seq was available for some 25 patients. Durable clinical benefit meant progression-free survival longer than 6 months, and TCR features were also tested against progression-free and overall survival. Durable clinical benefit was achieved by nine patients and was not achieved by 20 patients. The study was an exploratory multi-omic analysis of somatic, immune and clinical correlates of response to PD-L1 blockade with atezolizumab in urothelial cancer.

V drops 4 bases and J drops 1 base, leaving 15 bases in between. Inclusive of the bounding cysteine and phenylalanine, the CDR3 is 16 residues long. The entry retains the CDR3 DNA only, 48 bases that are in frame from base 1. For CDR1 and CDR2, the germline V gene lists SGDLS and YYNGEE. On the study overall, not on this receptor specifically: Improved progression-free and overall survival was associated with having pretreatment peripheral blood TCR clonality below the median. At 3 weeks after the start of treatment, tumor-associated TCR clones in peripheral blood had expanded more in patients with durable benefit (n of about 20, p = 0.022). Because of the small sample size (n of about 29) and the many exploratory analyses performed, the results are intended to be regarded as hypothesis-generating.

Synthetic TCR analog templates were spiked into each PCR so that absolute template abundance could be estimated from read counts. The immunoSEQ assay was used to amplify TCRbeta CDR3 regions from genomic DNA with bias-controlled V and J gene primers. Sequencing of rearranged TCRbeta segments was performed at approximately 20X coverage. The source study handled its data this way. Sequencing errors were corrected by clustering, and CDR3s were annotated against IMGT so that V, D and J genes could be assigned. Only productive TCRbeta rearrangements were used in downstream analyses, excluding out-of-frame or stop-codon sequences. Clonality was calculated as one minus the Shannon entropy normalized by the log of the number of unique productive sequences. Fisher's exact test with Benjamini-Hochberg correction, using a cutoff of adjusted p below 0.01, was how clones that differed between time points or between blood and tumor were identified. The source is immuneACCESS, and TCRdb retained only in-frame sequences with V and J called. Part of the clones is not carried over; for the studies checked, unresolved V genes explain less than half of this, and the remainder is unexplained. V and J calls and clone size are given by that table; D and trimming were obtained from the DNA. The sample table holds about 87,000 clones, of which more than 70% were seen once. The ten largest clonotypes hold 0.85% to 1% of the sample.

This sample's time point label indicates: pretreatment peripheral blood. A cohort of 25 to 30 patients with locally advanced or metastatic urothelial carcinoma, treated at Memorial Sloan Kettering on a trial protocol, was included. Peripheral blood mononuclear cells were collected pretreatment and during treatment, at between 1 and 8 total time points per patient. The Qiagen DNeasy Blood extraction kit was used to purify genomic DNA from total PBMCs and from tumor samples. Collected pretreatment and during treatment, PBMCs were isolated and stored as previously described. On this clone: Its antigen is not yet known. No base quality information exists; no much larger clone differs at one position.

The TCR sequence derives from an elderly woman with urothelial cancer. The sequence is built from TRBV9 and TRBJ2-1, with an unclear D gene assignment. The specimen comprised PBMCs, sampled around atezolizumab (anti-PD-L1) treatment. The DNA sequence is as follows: TGTGCCAGCAGCCCGCCAGGCATCTCTTCCTACAATGAGCAGTTCTTC. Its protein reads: CASSPPGISSYNEQFF.